The sequence of this T cell receptor beta chain was determined in a study of T cell repertoires in cytomegalovirus infection. About the research overall: The study used recently identified HLA-C-restricted and well-studied HLA-B-restricted CMV epitopes. An indication of both CMV infection and matching HLA type came from public TCR beta signatures. Notes on the study in general: Pooled public TCR beta family frequency picked out CMV carriers with the relevant HLA. In two of eight donors, the top clonotype was HLA-C-restricted CMV-specific.

The CDR3 runs 17 residues. V was pared by 4 bases and J by 0 bases, with 13 bases between. Looked up from germline, CDR1 is ENHRY and CDR2 is SYGVKD. This clonotype was picked up many times. Its antigen is undetermined. MiXCR, run by TCRdb on the reads, gives a single entry per CDR3 protein. The table includes about a million distinct CDR3 sequences, 31% detected once. The sequence was obtained from a human donor in good health (CMV status not recorded). Some clones in this sample may be carry-over from other donors' samples. This chain connects TRBV10-3 to TRBJ2-6; TRBD2 is a possible D gene (5 bases). The source material was cultured CD8+ T cells from PBMCs, sampled from culture after CMV antigen stimulation. CDR3 nucleotide sequence: TGTGCCATCAGTGGGGGAGACATGGACTCTGGGGCCAACGTCCTGACTTTC. Translated: CAISGGDMDSGANVLTF.